The clone carrying this TCR beta chain showed up many times. As yet, its antigen is unknown. The data were taken from a study of CD8 T cells in ankylosing spondylitis. Points from the study as a whole: Reportedly, disease-linked clones are significantly enriched in ankylosing spondylitis patients' matched synovial fluid. Blood from ankylosing spondylitis patients appeared to carry a characteristic eight-variant TCR beta motif.

Scientists made TCR beta libraries using quantitative 5'-RACE with molecular barcodes. A single record per CDR3 protein comes from TCRdb applying MiXCR to the 5' RACE reads. The sample gives approximately 190,000 distinct CDR3 sequences, around 13% of which show up once; 9.5% to 12% is in the top ten. Germline trimming cut 0 bases from V and 4 bases from J; bases unmatched to any gene: 6. CDR1 and CDR2 (germline): LGHNA, YSLEER. The CDR3 runs 16 residues. The genes are TRBV4-3 and TRBJ2-1, with 7 bases identical to TRBD1. The sample comprised blood, either unsorted or a sorted T cell fraction (not recorded which). The source is a female donor with ankylosing spondylitis or in good health (not recorded which). The CDR3 reads CASSQEPGQPYNEQFF. DNA of the CDR3: TGCGCCAGCAGCCAAGAGCCGGGACAGCCTTACAATGAGCAGTTCTTC.